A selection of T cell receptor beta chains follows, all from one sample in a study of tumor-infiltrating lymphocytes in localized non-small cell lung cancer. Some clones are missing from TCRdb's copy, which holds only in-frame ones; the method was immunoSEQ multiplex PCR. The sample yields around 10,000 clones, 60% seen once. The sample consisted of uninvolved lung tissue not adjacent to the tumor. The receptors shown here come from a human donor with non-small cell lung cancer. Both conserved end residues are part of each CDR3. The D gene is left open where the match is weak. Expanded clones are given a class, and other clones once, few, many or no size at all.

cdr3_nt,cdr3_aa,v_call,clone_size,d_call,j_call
TGTGCCAGCAGGCAGGGACTAGAGAATGAGCAGTTCTTC,CASRQGLENEQFF,TRBV28,-,TRBD2,TRBJ2-1
TGTGCCAGCAGCCCGCGGTGGGGCACTGAAGCTTTCTTT,CASSPRWGTEAFF,TRBV5-4,few,-,TRBJ1-1
TGTGCCAGCTCACCAACAGGGGAGGTAAATGGCTACACCTTC,CASSPTGEVNGYTF,TRBV18,few,TRBD1,TRBJ1-2
TGTGCCAGCAGCCTCCAGGGGGCCGAGCAGTACTTC,CASSLQGAEQYF,TRBV14,-,TRBD1,TRBJ2-7
TGTGCCAGCAGCTTAAACACGGCTAACTATGGCTACACCTTC,CASSLNTANYGYTF,TRBV7-3,few,-,TRBJ1-2
TGTGCCAGCAGCTCCCGGACGGCTAGCACAGATACGCAGTATTTT,CASSSRTASTDTQYF,TRBV7-2,-,-,TRBJ2-3
TGTGCCAGCAGCTTAGGCCTTCCCGGGACGGCTGGGGAGACCCAGTACTTC,CASSLGLPGTAGETQYF,TRBV7-2,-,-,TRBJ2-5
TGCGCCAGCAGCCAAGAAGCAGACTCCTACGAGCAGTACTTC,CASSQEADSYEQYF,TRBV4-1,-,-,TRBJ2-7
TGTGCCAGCAGCTTGGAACAGGGGTCGAACACCGGGGAGCTGTTTTTT,CASSLEQGSNTGELFF,TRBV7-9,-,TRBD1,TRBJ2-2
TGTGCCAGCAGCCAAGATAGCAATCAGCCCCAGCATTTT,CASSQDSNQPQHF,TRBV7-8,-,-,TRBJ1-5
TGTGCCAGCAGTGAGACAGGTGACATTTACGAGCAGTACTTC,CASSETGDIYEQYF,TRBV2,-,-,TRBJ2-7
TGTGCCAGCAGCCTGGGCTACGAGCAGTACTTC,CASSLGYEQYF,TRBV5-4,-,-,TRBJ2-7
TGTGCCAGCAGTTACCGGGTGAGGTCTATTGATTCACCCCTCCACTTT,CASSYRVRSIDSPLHF,TRBV6-5,-,-,TRBJ1-6
TGTGCCAGCAGTTTCGACGTATGGAGCTCCTACAATGAGCAGTTCTTC,CASSFDVWSSYNEQFF,TRBV27,-,-,TRBJ2-1
TGCGCCAGCAGTGAACTACAGGGTGATCAGTACTTC,CASSELQGDQYF,TRBV10-2,-,-,TRBJ2-4
TGTGCCAGCTCACAACCGGGTGGCTACGAGCAGTACTTC,CASSQPGGYEQYF,TRBV18,-,-,TRBJ2-7
TGTGCCAGCAGCTTAGAAGGGACCCGATACAATGAGCAGTTCTTC,CASSLEGTRYNEQFF,TRBV11-3,once,-,TRBJ2-1
TGTGCCAGCGGGGCAGGGAGGAATTCGGATGGCTACACCTTC,CASGAGRNSDGYTF,TRBV27,few,-,TRBJ1-2
TGCGCCAGCAGCCAAGATTGGACAGGGTGGCAGCCCCAGCATTTT,CASSQDWTGWQPQHF,TRBV4-1,-,TRBD1,TRBJ1-5
TGTGCCAGCAGCTTCCGTGGACAGGGGGACTACGAGCAGTACTTC,CASSFRGQGDYEQYF,TRBV11-2,-,TRBD1,TRBJ2-7
TGCGCCAGCAGCCATTCGGACTGGCCCGAGCAGTACTTC,CASSHSDWPEQYF,TRBV5-1,-,-,TRBJ2-7
TGTGCCAGCAGCCTCTCGACGGGACCGCCGAACACTGAAGCTTTCTTT,CASSLSTGPPNTEAFF,TRBV4-2,few,-,TRBJ1-1
TGCGCCAGCAGCTTGGACCGACAGGGGACGGAGACCCAGTACTTC,CASSLDRQGTETQYF,TRBV5-1,once,TRBD1,TRBJ2-5
TGTGCCAGCAGTGAGGAAGCTTACGAGCAGTACTTC,CASSEEAYEQYF,TRBV2,-,-,TRBJ2-7
TGTGCCAGTTCCGGGACATACACTGAAGCTTTCTTT,CASSGTYTEAFF,TRBV28,few,-,TRBJ1-1
TGTGCCAGCAGCCTTGCCACAGGGGGCGGTGGCTACACCTTC,CASSLATGGGGYTF,TRBV28,-,TRBD1,TRBJ1-2
TGTGCCAGCAGTCCCTCTCTCGGCAGCCTCAATGAAAAACTGTTTTTT,CASSPSLGSLNEKLFF,TRBV28,few,-,TRBJ1-4
TGTGCCAGCAGCTTAGCCTTCGGGACATCCAAGGGGGGTCAGCCCCAGCATTTT,CASSLAFGTSKGGQPQHF,TRBV7-8,-,-,TRBJ1-5
TGTGCCATCAGTGAGTCGATTCGGGGGGATACGCAGTATTTT,CAISESIRGDTQYF,TRBV10-3,few,-,TRBJ2-3
TGTGCCAGCAGTTTTGGCCGGGGTCGAGATACGCAGTATTTT,CASSFGRGRDTQYF,TRBV28,few,-,TRBJ2-3
TGTGCTAGCAGCCGCGGGACTAGCGGGGCTGAGACCCAGTACTTC,CASSRGTSGAETQYF,TRBV7-7,-,TRBD2,TRBJ2-5
TGTGCCAGCAGTCAGTGGACAGGGTTAGGATTTGGCTACACCTTC,CASSQWTGLGFGYTF,TRBV6-6,-,TRBD1,TRBJ1-2
TGTGCCAGCGAGGGGGGGGAGTATCAGCCCCAGCATTTT,CASEGGEYQPQHF,TRBV2,-,-,TRBJ1-5
TGTGCCAGCAGATCAGCCCAGCGGGGGGCAAGGGATACGCAGTATTTT,CASRSAQRGARDTQYF,TRBV7-9,-,TRBD2,TRBJ2-3
TGTGCCAGCAGAGGGGGGAGCAATCAGCCCCAGCATTTT,CASRGGSNQPQHF,TRBV25-1,-,-,TRBJ1-5